There are a few counts of the clone carrying this T cell receptor (beta chain). At one of its ends the junction is not consistent with the germline gene, which may arise from a read error. The sample is drawn from a study of blood T cell repertoires in COVID-19. Seattle cases were enrolled at active infection and followed longitudinally. The length of the CDR3 is 15 residues. Germline V lookup: CDR1 SSHAT, CDR2 FNYEAQ (reference sequence). Original analysis: Reference gene primer amplification in the assay estimated nucleated cell counts. The repertoire was sequenced with immunoSEQ multiplex PCR; TCRdb's copy has only in-frame clones and lacks some. The DNA gave D and trimming, while V, J and clone size come from that table. This sample has about 47,000 clones; around 81% occur once, and the top ten carry around a quarter.

Input material: peripheral blood. The rearrangement joins TRBV7-7 to TRBJ1-2; tentatively, D is TRBD1 (6 bases). This TCR came from a woman of 80 years or more with COVID-19, enrolled during active disease. The CDR3: CASSAPDRMNYGYTF. CDR3 sequence (DNA): TGTGCTAGCAGCGCCCCCGACAGGATGAACTATGGCTACACCTTC.